The present TCR beta chain was sequenced within a study of cytomegalovirus exposure and HLA in healthy donors. Whole-study context: Later, an analysis reported that the 95 to 150 validation repertoires had used the same platform as the approximately 690 first-cohort repertoires.

The study, taken as a whole, reports: The study recorded more than 150 TCR beta chains that were cytomegalovirus-associated. Reports showed the classifier diagnosing cytomegalovirus status with high specificity and sensitivity.

Donors came from a validation cohort of over 100 subjects, distinct from the first 666-subject cohort. The data were produced by immunoSEQ multiplex PCR, yet TCRdb's version contains in-frame clones alone and is incomplete. Of 55,000 to 65,000 clones listed, 90% to 95% are singletons. In its sample, this clone was seen once. No antigen is known for it. The CDR3 runs to 12 residues. V lost 10 bases and J 11 bases, leaving 20 bases between the germline ends. Germline assignment: CDR1 SEHNR and CDR2 FQNEAQ (reference sequence). V gene TRBV7-9 combines with J gene TRBJ1-1, with D maybe TRBD1 (5 bases). The sample comprised PBMCs. This receptor was obtained from a woman younger than 35 in good health and CMV-seropositive. The CDR3 nucleotides read TGTGCCATCCATCAGACAGTTGGCTCGGCTTTCTTT. Translation gives CAIHQTVGSAFF. The full variable domain, in which reference TRBV7-9 and TRBJ1-1 provide the parts outside the CDR3, is DTGVSQNPRHKITKRGQNVTFRCDPISEHNRLYWYRQTLGQGPEFLTYFQNEAQLEKSRLLSDRFSAERPKGSFSTLEIQRTEQGDSAMYLCAIHQTVGSAFFGQGTRLTVV.